The rows below give T cell receptor beta chains drawn from one sample of a study of CD8 T cells in Susac syndrome. From the immunoSEQ multiplex PCR reads, TCRdb called clonotypes with MiXCR, one entry per CDR3 protein. The table records more than 75,000 distinct CDR3 sequences, about 94% of them present only once. Sequencing input: CD8+ T cells from PBMCs. Receptor source: a human donor in good health. CDR3s leave out the opening cysteine and the closing phenylalanine or tryptophan. Fields, in order: J gene, V gene, CDR3 protein.

>TRBJ2-1|TRBV10-3
AISESKEDNEQF
>TRBJ1-2|TRBV19
ATQGRGPGYGYT
>TRBJ1-1|TRBV20-1
SARDTGSTEAF
>TRBJ2-2|TRBV6-4
ASRPGQGDTGELF
>TRBJ1-1|TRBV13
ASSPQRTEAF
>TRBJ2-7|TRBV29-1
SANRESSYEQY
>TRBJ1-2|TRBV27
ASSLSGQVERGT
>TRBJ2-1|TRBV9
ASSLGLRGEYNEQF
>TRBJ1-5|TRBV7-9
ASSSGRQGGNQPQH
>TRBJ2-2|TRBV3-1
ASSQSQGGTGELF
>TRBJ1-1|TRBV6-1
ASSEADGNWDTEAF
>TRBJ1-4|TRBV12-3/TRBV12-4
ASTPNEKLF
>TRBJ1-5|TRBV7-9
ASSEQGFSNQPQH